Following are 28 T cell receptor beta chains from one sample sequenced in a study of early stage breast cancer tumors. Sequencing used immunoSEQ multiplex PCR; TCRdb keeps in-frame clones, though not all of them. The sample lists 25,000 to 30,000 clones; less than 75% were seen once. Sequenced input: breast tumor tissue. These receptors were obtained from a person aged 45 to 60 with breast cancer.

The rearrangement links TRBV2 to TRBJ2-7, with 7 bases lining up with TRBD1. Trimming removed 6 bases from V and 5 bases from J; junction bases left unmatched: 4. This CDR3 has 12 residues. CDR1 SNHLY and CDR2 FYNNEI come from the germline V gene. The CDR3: CASSYRGDEQYF. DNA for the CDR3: TGTGCCAGCAGCTACAGGGGAGACGAGCAGTACTTC.

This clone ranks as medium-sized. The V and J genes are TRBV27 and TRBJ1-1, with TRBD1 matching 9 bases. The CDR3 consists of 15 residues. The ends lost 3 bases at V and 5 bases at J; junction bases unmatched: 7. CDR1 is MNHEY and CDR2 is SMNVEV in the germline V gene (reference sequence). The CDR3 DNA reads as TGTGCCAGCAGTTTTCTCCCGGGACAGGGAACTGAAGCTTTCTTT. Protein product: CASSFLPGQGTEAFF.

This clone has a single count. The CDR3 here is CASSARTGSTDTQYF. The CDR3 coding sequence is TGTGCCAGCAGCGCTCGGACAGGGAGCACAGATACGCAGTATTTT. This chain joins TRBV7-9 and TRBJ2-3; 8 positions agree with TRBD1. Per the germline V gene, CDR1 is SEHNR and CDR2 is FQNEAQ (reference sequence). CDR3 length: 15 amino acids. The V and J ends lost 5 bases and 0 bases, in that order; junction bases with no gene match: 4.

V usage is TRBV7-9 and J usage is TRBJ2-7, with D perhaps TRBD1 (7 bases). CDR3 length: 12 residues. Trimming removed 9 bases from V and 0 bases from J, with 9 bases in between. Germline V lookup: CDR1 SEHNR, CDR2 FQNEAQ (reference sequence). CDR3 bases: TGTGCCAGTCAGGGGGGCTCCTACGAGCAGTACTTC. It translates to CASQGGSYEQYF. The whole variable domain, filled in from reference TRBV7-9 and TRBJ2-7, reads DTGVSQNPRHKITKRGQNVTFRCDPISEHNRLYWYRQTLGQGPEFLTYFQNEAQLEKSRLLSDRFSAERPKGSFSTLEIQRTEQGDSAMYLCASQGGSYEQYFGPGTRLTVT.

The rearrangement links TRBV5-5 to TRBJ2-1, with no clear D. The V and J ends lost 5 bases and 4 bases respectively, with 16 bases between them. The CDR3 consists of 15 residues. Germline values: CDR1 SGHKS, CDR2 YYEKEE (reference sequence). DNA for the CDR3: TGTGCCAGCAGTCTCGACGGGCTGGGATACAATGAGCAGTTCTTC. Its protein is CASSLDGLGYNEQFF. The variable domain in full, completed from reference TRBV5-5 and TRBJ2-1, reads DAGVTQSPTHLIKTRGQQVTLRCSPISGHKSVSWYQQVLGQGPQFIFQYYEKEERGRGNFPDRFSARQFPNYSSELNVNALLLGDSALYLCASSLDGLGYNEQFFGPGTRLTVL.

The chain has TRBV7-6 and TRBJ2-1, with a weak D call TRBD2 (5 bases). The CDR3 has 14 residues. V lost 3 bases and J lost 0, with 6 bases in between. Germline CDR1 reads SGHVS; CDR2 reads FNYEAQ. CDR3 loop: CASSFGDSYNEQFF. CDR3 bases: TGTGCCAGCAGCTTCGGGGACTCCTACAATGAGCAGTTCTTC.

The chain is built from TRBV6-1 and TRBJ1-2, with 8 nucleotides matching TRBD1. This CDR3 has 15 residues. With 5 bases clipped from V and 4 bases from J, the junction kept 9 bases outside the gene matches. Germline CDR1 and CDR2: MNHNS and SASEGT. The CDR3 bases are TGTGCCAGCAGTCGGACAGGGTTGGACGGCTATGGCTACACCTTC. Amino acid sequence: CASSRTGLDGYGYTF.

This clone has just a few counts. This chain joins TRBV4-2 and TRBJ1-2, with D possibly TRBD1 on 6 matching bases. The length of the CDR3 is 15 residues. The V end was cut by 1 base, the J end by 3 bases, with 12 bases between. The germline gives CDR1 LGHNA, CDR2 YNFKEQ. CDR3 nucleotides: TGTGCCAGCAGCCAAGGGCGGACAGACTACTATGGCTACACCTTC. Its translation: CASSQGRTDYYGYTF.

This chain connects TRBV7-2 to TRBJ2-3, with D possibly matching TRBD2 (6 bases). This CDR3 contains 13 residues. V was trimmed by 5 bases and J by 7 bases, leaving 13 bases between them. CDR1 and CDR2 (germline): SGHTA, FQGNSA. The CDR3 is CASSTRLENTQYF. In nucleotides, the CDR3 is TGTGCCAGCAGCACCCGACTAGAAAATACGCAGTATTTT.

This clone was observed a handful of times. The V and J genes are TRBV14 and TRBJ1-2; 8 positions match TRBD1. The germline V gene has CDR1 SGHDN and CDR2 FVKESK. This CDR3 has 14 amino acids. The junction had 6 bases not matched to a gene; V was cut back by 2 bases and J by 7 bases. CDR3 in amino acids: CASSQPGGMFGYTF. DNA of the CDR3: TGTGCCAGCAGCCAACCAGGGGGCATGTTTGGCTACACCTTC. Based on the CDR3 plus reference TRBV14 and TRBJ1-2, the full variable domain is EAGVTQFPSHSVIEKGQTVTLRCDPISGHDNLYWYRRVMGKEIKFLLHFVKESKQDESGMPNNRFLAERTGGTYSTLKVQPAELEDSGVYFCASSQPGGMFGYTFGSGTRLTVV.

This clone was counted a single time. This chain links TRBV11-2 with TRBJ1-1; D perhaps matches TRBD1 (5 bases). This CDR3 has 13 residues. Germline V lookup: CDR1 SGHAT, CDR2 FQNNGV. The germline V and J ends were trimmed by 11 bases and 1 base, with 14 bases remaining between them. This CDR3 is CAGGLGPNTEAFF. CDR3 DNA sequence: TGTGCCGGGGGACTAGGGCCGAACACTGAAGCTTTCTTT.

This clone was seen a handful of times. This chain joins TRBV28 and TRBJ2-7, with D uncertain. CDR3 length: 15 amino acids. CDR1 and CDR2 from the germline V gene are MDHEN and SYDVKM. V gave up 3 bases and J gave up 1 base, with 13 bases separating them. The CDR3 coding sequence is TGTGCCAGCAGTTTGGACGCAGGTCGATCCTACGAGCAGTACTTC. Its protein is CASSLDAGRSYEQYF.

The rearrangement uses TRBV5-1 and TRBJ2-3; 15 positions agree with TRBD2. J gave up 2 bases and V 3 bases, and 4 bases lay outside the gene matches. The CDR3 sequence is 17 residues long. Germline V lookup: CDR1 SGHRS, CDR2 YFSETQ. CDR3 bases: TGCGCCAGCAGCTCGGGACTAGCGGGAGGTCTCACAGATACGCAGTATTTT. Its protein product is CASSSGLAGGLTDTQYF.

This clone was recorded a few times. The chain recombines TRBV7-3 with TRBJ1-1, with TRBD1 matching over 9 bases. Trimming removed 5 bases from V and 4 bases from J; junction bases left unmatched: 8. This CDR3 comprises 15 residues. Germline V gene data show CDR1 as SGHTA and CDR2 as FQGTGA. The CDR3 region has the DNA TGTGCCAGCAGCATCCCGACAGGGGGGAGCACTGAAGCTTTCTTT. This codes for CASSIPTGGSTEAFF.

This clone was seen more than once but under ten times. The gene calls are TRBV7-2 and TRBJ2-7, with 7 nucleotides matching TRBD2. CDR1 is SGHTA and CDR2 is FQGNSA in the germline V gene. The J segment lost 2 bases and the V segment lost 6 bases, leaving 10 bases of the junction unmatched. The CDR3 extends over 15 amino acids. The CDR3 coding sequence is TGTGCCAGCAGACCAAGCGGGATAGGGGCCTACGAGCAGTACTTC. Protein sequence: CASRPSGIGAYEQYF.

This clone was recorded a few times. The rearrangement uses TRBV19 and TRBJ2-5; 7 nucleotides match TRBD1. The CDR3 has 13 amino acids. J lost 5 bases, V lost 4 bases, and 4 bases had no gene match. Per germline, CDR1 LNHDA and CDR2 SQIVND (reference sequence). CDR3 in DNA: TGTGCCAGTAGTAGAGGGGGCTGGGAGACCCAGTACTTC. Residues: CASSRGGWETQYF.

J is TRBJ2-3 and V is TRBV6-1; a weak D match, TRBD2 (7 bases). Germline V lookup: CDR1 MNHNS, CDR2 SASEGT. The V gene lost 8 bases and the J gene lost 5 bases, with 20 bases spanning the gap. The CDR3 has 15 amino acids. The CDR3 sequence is CASGRGGGAGDTQYF. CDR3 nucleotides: TGTGCCAGCGGCAGAGGGGGGGGCGCGGGAGATACGCAGTATTTT.

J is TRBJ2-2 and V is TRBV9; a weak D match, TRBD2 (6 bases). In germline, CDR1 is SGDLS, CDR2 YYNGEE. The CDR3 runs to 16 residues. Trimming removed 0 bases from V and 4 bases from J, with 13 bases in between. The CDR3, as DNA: TGTGCCAGCAGCGTAGCTCCCGGGGGAACCACCGGGGAGCTGTTTTTT. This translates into CASSVAPGGTTGELFF.

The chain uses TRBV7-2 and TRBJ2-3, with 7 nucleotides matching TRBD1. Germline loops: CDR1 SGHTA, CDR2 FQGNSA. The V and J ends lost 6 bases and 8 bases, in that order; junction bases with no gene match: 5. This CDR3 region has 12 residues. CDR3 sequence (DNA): TGTGCCAGCAGGCGAACAGGGGCTACGCAGTATTTT. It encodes CASRRTGATQYF.

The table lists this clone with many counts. CDR3 sequence: CASSLDRQGPQYF. DNA of the CDR3: TGTGCCAGCAGCTTAGATCGGCAGGGACCACAGTACTTC. The chain combines TRBV11-2 with TRBJ2-5; D may match TRBD1 or TRBD2 (5 bases each). The CDR3 is 13 residues long. CDR1 and CDR2 (germline): SGHAT, FQNNGV. V lost 0 bases and J lost 11, with 13 bases in between. The variable domain in full, with the rest retrieved from reference TRBV11-2 and TRBJ2-5, is EAGVAQSPRYKIIEKRQSVAFWCNPISGHATLYWYQQILGQGPKLLIQFQNNGVVDDSQLPKDRFSAERLKGVDSTLKIQPAKLEDSAVYLCASSLDRQGPQYFGPGTRLLVL.

The CDR3 sequence is CASSPGQGGTNEQFF. CDR3 bases: TGTGCCAGCAGTCCAGGACAGGGTGGGACTAATGAGCAGTTCTTC. This chain joins TRBV27 and TRBJ2-1; TRBD1 aligns across 8 bases. V was pared by 5 bases and J by 7 bases, with 10 bases of the junction left unmatched. From germline, CDR1 is MNHEY and CDR2 SMNVEV (reference sequence). The CDR3 is made up of 15 amino acids.

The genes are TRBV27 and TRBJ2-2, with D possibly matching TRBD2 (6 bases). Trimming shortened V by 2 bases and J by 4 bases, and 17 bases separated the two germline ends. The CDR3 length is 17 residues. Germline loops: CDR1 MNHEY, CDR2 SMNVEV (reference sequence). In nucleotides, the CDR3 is TGTGCCAGCAGTTTAAATCTCCCCCCCGGGAGCACCGGGGAGCTGTTTTTT. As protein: CASSLNLPPGSTGELFF.

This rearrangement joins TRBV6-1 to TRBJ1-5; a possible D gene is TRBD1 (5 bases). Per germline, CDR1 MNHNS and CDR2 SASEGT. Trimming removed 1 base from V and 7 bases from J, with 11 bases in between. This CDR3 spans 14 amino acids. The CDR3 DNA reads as TGTGCCAGCAGTGAAGGGTCCTGGGGCCAGCCCCAGCATTTT. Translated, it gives CASSEGSWGQPQHF.

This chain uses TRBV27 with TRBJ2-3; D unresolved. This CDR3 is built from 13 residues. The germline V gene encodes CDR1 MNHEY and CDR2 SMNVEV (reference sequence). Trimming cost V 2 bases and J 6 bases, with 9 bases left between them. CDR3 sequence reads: CASSLILLDTQYF. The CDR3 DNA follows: TGTGCCAGCAGTTTAATACTCCTGGATACGCAGTATTTT.

The DNA for the CDR3 is TGCGCCAGCAGTCGACAAGAGACCCAGTACTTC. Its protein product is CASSRQETQYF. The V gene is TRBV5-1, the J gene TRBJ2-5; the D is unclear. The germline V gene encodes CDR1 SGHRS and CDR2 YFSETQ. The CDR3 loop spans 11 amino acids. V lost 5 bases to trimming and J lost 2 bases, with 4 bases between them.

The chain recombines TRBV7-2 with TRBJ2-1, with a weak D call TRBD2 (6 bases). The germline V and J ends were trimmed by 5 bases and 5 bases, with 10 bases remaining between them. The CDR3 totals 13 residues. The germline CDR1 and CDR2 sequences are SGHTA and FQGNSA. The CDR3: CASSRGSHNEQFF. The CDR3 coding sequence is TGTGCCAGCAGCCGGGGGTCCCACAATGAGCAGTTCTTC.

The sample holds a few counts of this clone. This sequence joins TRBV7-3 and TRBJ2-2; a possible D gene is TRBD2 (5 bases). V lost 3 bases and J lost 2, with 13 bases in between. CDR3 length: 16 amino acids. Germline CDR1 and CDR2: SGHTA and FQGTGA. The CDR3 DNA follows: TGTGCCAGCAGCTTGGGAGCGGCTCAAAACACCGGGGAGCTGTTTTTT. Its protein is CASSLGAAQNTGELFF.

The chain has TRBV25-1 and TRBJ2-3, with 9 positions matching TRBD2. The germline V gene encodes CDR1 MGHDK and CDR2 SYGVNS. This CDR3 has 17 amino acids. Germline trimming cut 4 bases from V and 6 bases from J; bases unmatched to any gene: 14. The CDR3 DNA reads TGTGCCAGCAGTGGGGGATTTCTAGCGGGGTCCGGGGATACGCAGTATTTT. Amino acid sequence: CASSGGFLAGSGDTQYF.